The present T cell receptor beta chain was sequenced within a study of blood T cell repertoires in COVID-19 (dated by TCRdb to about 2020). For the wider study: Collaborator samples came from the United States, Italy and Spain and covered acute and convalescent phases of COVID-19. The dataset comprised deeply sampled blood TCRbeta repertoires from subjects exposed to, actively infected with, or recovered from COVID-19. The repertoires were released in a freely available public database intended as a resource for research on the immune response to SARS-CoV-2. Samples were obtained from the ongoing ImmuneRACE study (first 160 participants) and from about 1,300 subjects provided by 6 global collaborators. Sample metadata almost always included a de-identified subject ID, COVID-19 status, age in years and sex. The prospective study material was composed of cDNA or gDNA derived from T cells, B-cell-depleted T cells, or PBMCs. Where HLA class I and class II types were available, the types were taken from metadata supplied by the sample provider, not from assay-based typing. Points the paper makes about the study in general: The quantity of clinical and demographic metadata differed by source and by participant and was supplied without curation.

A second Seattle source provided samples from volunteer blood donors who had recovered from COVID-19. Whole blood was collected in K2EDTA tubes by collaborating institutions according to the institutions' own protocols. For TCRbeta analysis, collaborators shipped samples as frozen whole blood, isolated PBMCs, or DNA extracted from either of those sample types. From the cysteine up to the phenylalanine, the CDR3 has a length of 16 residues. Left in the record is the CDR3 DNA by itself, 48 bases read in frame from the first base. V and J are trimmed by 2 bases and 6 bases, and the gene matches miss 7 bases of the junction. For CDR1 and CDR2, the germline V gene lists SGDLS and YYNGEE. TCRbeta CDR3 regions were amplified from genomic DNA using the immunoSEQ Assay, a bias-controlled multiplex PCR. Per the original workflow: Nucleated cell counts per sample were estimated from amplification of reference gene primers within the assay. To quantify the absolute abundance of each unique TCRbeta CDR3 rearrangement, sequence reads were collapsed and filtered. Productive Simpson clonality was computed per sample as the square root of Simpson's diversity index over productive rearrangements. The clones in this table, taken by TCRdb from immuneACCESS, are in-frame only. Not every clone is retained; where verified, under half of the shortfall comes from an unresolved V gene, and the cause of the rest is unknown. V and J calls and clone size are copied from that table; D and trimming were computed from the DNA. Recorded for this sample are approximately 260,000 clones; roughly 85% of them occurred a single time. About 4.5% of the sample belongs to the ten largest clones.

On this clone: The target of this receptor is not known. Base qualities are not recorded, but no much larger clone differs from it by a single base.

This receptor was identified in a man aged 60-69 years who had recovered from COVID-19. Here the chain combines TRBV9 and TRBJ2-1; TRBD2 fits 11 bases in the junction. Material: peripheral blood. The CDR3 protein sequence reads: CASSVVAGGYGNEQFF. The DNA is as follows: TGTGCCAGCAGCGTCGTAGCGGGAGGGTACGGCAATGAGCAGTTCTTC.